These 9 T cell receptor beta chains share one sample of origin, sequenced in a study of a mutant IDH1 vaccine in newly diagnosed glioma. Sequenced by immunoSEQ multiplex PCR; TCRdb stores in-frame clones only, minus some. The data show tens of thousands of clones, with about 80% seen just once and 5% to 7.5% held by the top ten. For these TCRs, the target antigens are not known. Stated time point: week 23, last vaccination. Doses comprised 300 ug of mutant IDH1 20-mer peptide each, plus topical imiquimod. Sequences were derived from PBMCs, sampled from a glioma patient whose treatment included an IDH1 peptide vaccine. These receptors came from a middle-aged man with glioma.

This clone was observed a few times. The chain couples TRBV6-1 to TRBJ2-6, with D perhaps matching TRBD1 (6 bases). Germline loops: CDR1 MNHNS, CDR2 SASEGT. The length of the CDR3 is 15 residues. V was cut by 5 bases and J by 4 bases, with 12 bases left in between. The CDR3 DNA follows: TGTGCCAGCAGTAACAGGGAATCCGGGGCCAACGTCCTGACTTTC. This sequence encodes CASSNRESGANVLTF.

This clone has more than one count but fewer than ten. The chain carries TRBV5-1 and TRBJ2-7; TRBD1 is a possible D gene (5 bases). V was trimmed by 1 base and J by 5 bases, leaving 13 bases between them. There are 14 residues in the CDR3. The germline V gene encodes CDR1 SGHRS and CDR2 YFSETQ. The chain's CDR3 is CASSLLTDYDEQYF. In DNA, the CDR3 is TGCGCCAGCAGCTTGCTGACAGATTATGACGAGCAGTACTTC.

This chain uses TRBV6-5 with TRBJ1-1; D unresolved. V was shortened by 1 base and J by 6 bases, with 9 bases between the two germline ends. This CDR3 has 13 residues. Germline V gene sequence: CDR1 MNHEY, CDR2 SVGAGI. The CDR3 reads CASSYWGRPEAFF. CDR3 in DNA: TGTGCCAGCAGTTACTGGGGTCGCCCTGAAGCTTTCTTT.

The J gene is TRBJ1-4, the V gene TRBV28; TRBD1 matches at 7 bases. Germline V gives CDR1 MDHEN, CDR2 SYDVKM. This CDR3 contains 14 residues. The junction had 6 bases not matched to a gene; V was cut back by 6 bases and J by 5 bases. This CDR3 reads CASSLTGWNEKLFF. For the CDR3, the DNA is TGTGCCAGCAGCCTGACAGGGTGGAATGAAAAACTGTTTTTT.

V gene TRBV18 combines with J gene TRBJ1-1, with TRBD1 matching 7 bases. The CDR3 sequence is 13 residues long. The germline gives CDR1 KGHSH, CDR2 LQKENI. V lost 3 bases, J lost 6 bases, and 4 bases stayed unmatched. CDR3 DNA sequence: TGTGCCAGCTCACCGGACAGGTCGGCTGAAGCTTTCTTT. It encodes CASSPDRSAEAFF.

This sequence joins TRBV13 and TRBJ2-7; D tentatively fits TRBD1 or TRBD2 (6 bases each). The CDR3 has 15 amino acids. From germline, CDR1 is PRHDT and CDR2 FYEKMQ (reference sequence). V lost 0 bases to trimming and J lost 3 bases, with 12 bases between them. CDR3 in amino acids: CASSLGPGGRYEQYF. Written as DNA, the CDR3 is TGTGCCAGCAGCTTAGGCCCCGGGGGCCGCTACGAGCAGTACTTC.

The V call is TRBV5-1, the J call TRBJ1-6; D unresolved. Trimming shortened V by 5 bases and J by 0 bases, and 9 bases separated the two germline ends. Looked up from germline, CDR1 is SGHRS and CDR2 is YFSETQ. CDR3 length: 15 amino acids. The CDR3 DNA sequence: TGCGCCAGCAGGCCAACAGCCTCCTATAATTCACCCCTCCACTTT. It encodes CASRPTASYNSPLHF.

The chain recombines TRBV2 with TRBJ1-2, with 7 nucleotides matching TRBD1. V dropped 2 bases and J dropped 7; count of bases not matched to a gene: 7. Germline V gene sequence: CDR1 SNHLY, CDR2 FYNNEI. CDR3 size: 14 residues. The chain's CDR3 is CASSEFQGVGGYTF. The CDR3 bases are TGTGCCAGCAGTGAATTTCAGGGGGTGGGTGGCTACACCTTC.

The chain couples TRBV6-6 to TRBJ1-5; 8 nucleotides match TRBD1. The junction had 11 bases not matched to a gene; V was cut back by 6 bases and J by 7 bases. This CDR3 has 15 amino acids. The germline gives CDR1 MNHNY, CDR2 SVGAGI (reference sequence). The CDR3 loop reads CASRPGRGLGQPQHF. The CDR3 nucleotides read TGTGCCAGCAGGCCGGGCAGGGGGCTCGGGCAGCCCCAGCATTTT.